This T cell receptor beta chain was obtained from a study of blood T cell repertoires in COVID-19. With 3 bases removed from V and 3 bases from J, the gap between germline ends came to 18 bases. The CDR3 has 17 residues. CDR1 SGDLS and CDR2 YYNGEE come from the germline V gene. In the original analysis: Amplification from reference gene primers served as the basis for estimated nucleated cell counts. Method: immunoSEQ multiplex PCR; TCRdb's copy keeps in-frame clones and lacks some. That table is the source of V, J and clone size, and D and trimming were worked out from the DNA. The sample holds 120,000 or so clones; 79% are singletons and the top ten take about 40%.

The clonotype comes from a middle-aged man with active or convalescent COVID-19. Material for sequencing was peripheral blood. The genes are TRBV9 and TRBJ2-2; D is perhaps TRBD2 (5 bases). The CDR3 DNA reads TGTGCCAGCAGCGCAGCCGGCGGGTTTCAGGACACCGGGGAGCTGTTTTTT. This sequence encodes CASSAAGGFQDTGELFF.